This T cell receptor beta chain was profiled in a study of blood T cell repertoires in COVID-19. For the study at large: Sources were T cells, B-cell-depleted T cells, or PBMCs; the material itself was cDNA or gDNA.

The CDR3 contains 14 residues. Trimming took 4 bases from V and 4 from J, leaving 13 bases between them. In germline, CDR1 is LGHDT, CDR2 YNNKEL (reference sequence). Assay used: immunoSEQ multiplex PCR; TCRdb lists only in-frame clones, some missing. This table has fewer than 350,000 clones, 70% to 90% appearing once. The sequenced material came from peripheral blood. The chain couples TRBV3-1 (or the pseudogene TRBV3-2) to TRBJ1-2, with D tentatively TRBD1 (5 bases). The TCR sequence derives from a woman aged 30 to 39 with COVID-19, enrolled during active disease. In nucleotides, the CDR3 is TGTGCCAGCAGCCCGGACATTTTCCGCTATGGCTACACCTTC. Protein product: CASSPDIFRYGYTF.